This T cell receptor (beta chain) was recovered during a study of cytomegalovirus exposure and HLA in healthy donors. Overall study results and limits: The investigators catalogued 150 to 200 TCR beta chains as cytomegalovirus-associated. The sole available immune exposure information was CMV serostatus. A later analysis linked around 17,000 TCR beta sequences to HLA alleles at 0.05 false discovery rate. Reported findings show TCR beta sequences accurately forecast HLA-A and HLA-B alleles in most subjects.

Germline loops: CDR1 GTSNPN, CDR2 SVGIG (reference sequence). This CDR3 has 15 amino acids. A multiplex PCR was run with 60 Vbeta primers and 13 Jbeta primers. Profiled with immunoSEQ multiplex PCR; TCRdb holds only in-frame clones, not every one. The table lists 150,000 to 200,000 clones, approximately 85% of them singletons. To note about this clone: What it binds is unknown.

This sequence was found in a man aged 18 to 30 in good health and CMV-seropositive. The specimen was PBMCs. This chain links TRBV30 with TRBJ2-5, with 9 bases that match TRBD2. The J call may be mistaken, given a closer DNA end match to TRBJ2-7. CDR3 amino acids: CAWSVYAGGPYEQYF. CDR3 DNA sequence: TGTGCCTGGAGTGTATATGCGGGGGGGCCCTACGAGCAGTACTTC.